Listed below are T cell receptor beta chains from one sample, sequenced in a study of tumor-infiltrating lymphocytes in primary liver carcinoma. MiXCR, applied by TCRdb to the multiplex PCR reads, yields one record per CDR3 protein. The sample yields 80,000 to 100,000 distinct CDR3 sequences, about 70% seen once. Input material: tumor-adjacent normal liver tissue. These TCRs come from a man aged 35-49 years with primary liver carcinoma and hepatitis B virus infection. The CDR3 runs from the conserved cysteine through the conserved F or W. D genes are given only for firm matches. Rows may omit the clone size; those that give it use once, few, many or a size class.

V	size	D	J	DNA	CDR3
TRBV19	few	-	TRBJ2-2	TGTGCCAGTAGTAGAACGTCGGACGCGAACACCGGGGAGCTGTTTTTT	CASSRTSDANTGELFF
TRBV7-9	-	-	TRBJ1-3	TGTGCCAGCAGCCCGCCCAGCTCTGGAAACACCTTACATTTT	CASSPPSSGNTLHF
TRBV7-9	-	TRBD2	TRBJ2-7	TGCGCCATCAGCTTAGCGGGTCCCGCCTACGAGCAGTACTTC	CAISLAGPAYEQYF
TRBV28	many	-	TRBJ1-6	TGTGCCAGCAGTTTCAGGCAAAATAATTCACCCCTCCACTTT	CASSFRQNNSPLHF
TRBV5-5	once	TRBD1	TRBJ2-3	TGCGCCAGCAGCACCGCACAGGGGGCCCAAGCATATACGCAGTATTTT	CASSTAQGAQAYTQYF
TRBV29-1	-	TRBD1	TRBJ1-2	TGCAGCGTCCTAATGACAGGGAACTATGGCTACACTTTC	CSVLMTGNYGYTF
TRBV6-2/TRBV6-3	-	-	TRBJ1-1	TGTACCAGCAGTTACTATGGGGAGGCCGATCGCTTT	CTSSYYGEADRF
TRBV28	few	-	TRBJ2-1	TGTGCCAGCAGTTTAGGCGGGGTACAGAATGAGCAGTTCTTC	CASSLGGVQNEQFF
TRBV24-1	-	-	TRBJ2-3	TGTACCACCAGTGAGGAGTTACATACGCAGTATTTT	CTTSEELHTQYF
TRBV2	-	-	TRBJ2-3	TGTGCCAGCAGTGAGGAGGTGGCGAAGACGCAGTATTTT	CASSEEVAKTQYF
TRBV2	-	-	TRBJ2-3	TGTGCCAGCGCTGAGACAACTAGCACAGATACGCAGTATTTT	CASAETTSTDTQYF
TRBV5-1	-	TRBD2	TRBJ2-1	TGCGCCAGCAGCTTGGCCTCCAGCGGGAGTGTAAATGAGCAGTTCTTC	CASSLASSGSVNEQFF
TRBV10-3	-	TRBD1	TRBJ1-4	TGTGTCATCAGTGACTCACCGGGACAGAGTAATGAAAATCTGTTTTTT	CVISDSPGQSNENLFF
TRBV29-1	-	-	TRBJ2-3	TGCAACGTTTTTGCAATCCAGGGTAACGAGGCGGTAACGCATTACTTT	CNVFAIQGNEAVTHYF
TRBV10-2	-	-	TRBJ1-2	TGTGCAAGCACCGAGGGGGGGCCCGACTATGGCTACACCTTC	CASTEGGPDYGYTF
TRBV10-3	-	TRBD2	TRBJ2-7	TGTGCCGTAGGGACTAGCGACTCCTACAAGCAGTACTTC	CAVGTSDSYKQYF
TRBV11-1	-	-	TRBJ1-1	TGTGCCAGCAGCTTAGAGGCAATGGGCACTGAAGTTTTCTTT	CASSLEAMGTEVFF
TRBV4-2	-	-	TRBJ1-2	TGTGCCAGTAGCCAAGTGCAGGGTAGCAGCTACACCTTC	CASSQVQGSSYTF
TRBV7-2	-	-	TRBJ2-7	TGTGCCAGCAGCGGATCAGGGGACTCCGAGCAGTACTTC	CASSGSGDSEQYF
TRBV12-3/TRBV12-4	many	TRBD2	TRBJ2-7	TGTGCCAGCAGTTTGACTAGCGGTAGCTACGAGCAGTACTTC	CASSLTSGSYEQYF